These T cell receptor beta chains were read from a single sample in a study of blood T cell repertoires in COVID-19. Sequencing used immunoSEQ multiplex PCR; TCRdb keeps in-frame clones, though not all of them. Of roughly 150,000 clones in the sample, more than 80% were seen once. The sequencing sample was made of peripheral blood. Receptors were obtained from a man aged 60-69 years with acute or convalescent COVID-19. Each CDR3 is given with its conserved first and last residue. Fields, in order: J gene, D gene, V gene, CDR3 DNA, CDR3 protein. The D gene is left open where the match is weak.

J: TRBJ2-1; D: TRBD1; V: TRBV27; DNA: TGTGCCAGCAGTCCTGGGACAGGGGTTGATGAGCAGTTCTTC; CDR3: CASSPGTGVDEQFF
J: TRBJ1-3; D: TRBD1; V: TRBV9; DNA: TGTGCCAGCAGCGTAAGCCCAGGGGGCTATGGAAACACCATATATTTT; CDR3: CASSVSPGGYGNTIYF
J: TRBJ1-5; D: .; V: TRBV9; DNA: TGTTACCACAGGGACAATCAGCCCCAGCATTTT; CDR3: CYHRDNQPQHF
J: TRBJ1-1; D: TRBD1; V: TRBV3-1/TRBV3-2; DNA: TGTGCCAGCAGCACAGGGGTAATGGGGGCTTTCTTT; CDR3: CASSTGVMGAFF
J: TRBJ2-7; D: TRBD1; V: TRBV5-1; DNA: TGCGCCAGCAGCCAGGGGACAGGGGGCTACGAGCAGTACTTC; CDR3: CASSQGTGGYEQYF
J: TRBJ1-2; D: .; V: TRBV3-1/TRBV3-2; DNA: TGTGCCAGCAGCCAACCCACAGGGCGGAACTATGGCTACACCTTC; CDR3: CASSQPTGRNYGYTF
J: TRBJ2-1; D: TRBD2; V: TRBV2; DNA: TGTGCCAGCGCGGGACTAGCATTTATAAATGAGCAGTTCTTC; CDR3: CASAGLAFINEQFF
J: TRBJ1-5; D: .; V: TRBV27; DNA: TGTGCCAGCACCCCTAGCGGGAGCAATCAGCCCCAGCATTTT; CDR3: CASTPSGSNQPQHF
J: TRBJ1-5; D: TRBD1; V: TRBV27; DNA: TGTGCCAGCAGGAGACAGGGCGGGCAGCCCCAGCATTTT; CDR3: CASRRQGGQPQHF
J: TRBJ1-2; D: TRBD1; V: TRBV2; DNA: TGTGCCAGCAGTGATCCAGGGGGAGGCTATGGCTACACCTTC; CDR3: CASSDPGGGYGYTF
J: TRBJ2-1; D: .; V: TRBV4-2; DNA: TGTGCCAGCAGCCTTGCTAGCGTGGACAATGAGCAGTTCTTC; CDR3: CASSLASVDNEQFF